What follows is one T cell receptor beta chain and its context. Antigen: not known. The data stem from a study of post-analysis software for immune sequencing data. Study background: The disease courses spanned relapsing-remitting, secondary progressive and progressive-relapsing forms of multiple sclerosis.

The TCR beta cDNA libraries carried unique molecular identifiers. TCRdb passed the PCR reads through MiXCR, listing each CDR3 protein once. The repertoire has approximately 770,000 distinct CDR3 sequences, 35% to 55% of them found once; the top ten carry 4.9%. With 6 bases removed from V and 10 bases from J, the gap between germline ends came to 16 bases. The germline gives CDR1 MDHEN, CDR2 SYDVKM. This CDR3 is built from 14 residues. Study results and limitations: In patients, five TRBV segments were more frequent than in controls, with TRBV5-6, TRBV5-1 and TRBV20-1 among them. Significantly decreased normalized Chao1 diversity was recorded for multiple sclerosis patients relative to controls.

The sequence was collected from a girl aged 5 to 17 with multiple sclerosis. The chain combines TRBV28 with TRBJ1-6; tentatively, D is TRBD1 (6 bases). The sequenced material came from blood. The CDR3 protein is CASSLTGIGSPLHF. The CDR3 DNA follows: TGTGCCAGCAGCCTTACAGGGATCGGCTCACCCCTCCACTTT.